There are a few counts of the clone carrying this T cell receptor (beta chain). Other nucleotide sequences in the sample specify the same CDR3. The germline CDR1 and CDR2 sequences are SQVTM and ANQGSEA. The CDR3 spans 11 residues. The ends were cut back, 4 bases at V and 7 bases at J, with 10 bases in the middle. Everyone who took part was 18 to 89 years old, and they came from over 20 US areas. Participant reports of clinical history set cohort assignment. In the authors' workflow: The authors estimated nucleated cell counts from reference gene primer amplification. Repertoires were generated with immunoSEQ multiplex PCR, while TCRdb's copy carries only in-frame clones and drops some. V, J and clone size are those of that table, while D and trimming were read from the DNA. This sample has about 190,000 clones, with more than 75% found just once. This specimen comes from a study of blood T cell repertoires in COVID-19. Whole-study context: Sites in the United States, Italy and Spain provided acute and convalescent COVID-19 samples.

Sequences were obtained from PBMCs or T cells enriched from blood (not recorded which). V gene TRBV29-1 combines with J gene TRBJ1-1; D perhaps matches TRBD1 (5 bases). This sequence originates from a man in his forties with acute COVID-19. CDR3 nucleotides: TGCAGCGTTGGGGCGGGGGTTGAAGCTTTCTTT. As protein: CSVGAGVEAFF.